This T cell receptor beta chain was sequenced during a study of CD4 and CD8 cells across lung adenocarcinoma regions (dated by TCRdb to between 2018 and 2020). Regarding the complete study: Intratumor heterogeneity of the T cell receptor repertoire was examined by comparing tumor centers with tumor margins.

Only a few counts were recorded for this clonotype. Its recognized antigen is unknown. Base qualities are missing; no much larger clone stands one base away. Donors were patients with localized lung adenocarcinoma, a subtype of non-small cell lung cancer. The samples were taken from the margins of localized lung adenocarcinomas. For TCR repertoire analysis, CD8+ T cells from tumor tissue were profiled apart from CD4+ T cells. In the germline V gene (reference sequence), CDR1 corresponds to MNHEY and CDR2 to SMNVEV. From the cysteine through the phenylalanine, the CDR3 covers 11 amino acids. Just CDR3 DNA is preserved here, 33 bases in frame from base 1. V lost 2 bases and J lost 8 bases; the stretch between them is 4 bases long. Libraries were prepared through PCR. Reads for this sample came from a HiSeq X Ten. Starting from the raw public reads, TCRdb applied fastp trimming at Q25, assembled clones with MiXCR and retained in-frame beta chains. Each CDR3 protein appears once, grouped with its most common genes and DNA. A total of about 18,000 distinct CDR3 sequences appear in this sample, around 50% of them only once. The top ten clones comprise around a third of the sample.

In this chain, TRBV27 is recombined with TRBJ2-1; the D gene remains uncertain. Sequencing was carried out using CD8+ T cells from the margin of a lung tumor. The cell subset or site label on this specimen signifies: tumor margin region. The TCR was taken from a male donor with lung adenocarcinoma. The CD4 and CD8 labels of this study may be unreliable. The DNA reads as follows: TGTGCCAGCAGTTTACTGGATGAGCAGTTCTTC. Translated, it reads CASSLLDEQFF.